This is a list of T cell receptor beta chains from one sample in a study of cytomegalovirus exposure and HLA in healthy donors. The method was immunoSEQ multiplex PCR; TCRdb's version includes in-frame clones alone and lacks a portion of them. Here the sample spans tens of thousands of clones, roughly 50% being singletons. Sequencing was done on a sample of PBMCs. All receptors come from a woman aged 40 to 49 in good health and CMV-seropositive. The CDR3 runs from the conserved cysteine through the conserved F or W. A D gene is named only where the DNA matches it firmly. Clone size is stated in some rows and not others, as once, few, many or a class when expanded.

j_gene: TRBJ2-5
abundance: -
d_gene: TRBD1
v_gene: TRBV7-2
CDR3aa: CASSLAGTEETQYF
CDR3nt: TGTGCCAGCAGCTTAGCTGGGACAGAAGAGACCCAGTACTTC

j_gene: TRBJ1-4
abundance: few
d_gene: -
v_gene: TRBV6-1
CDR3aa: CASRNSQPNEKLFF
CDR3nt: TGTGCCAGCAGAAACAGTCAACCTAATGAAAAACTGTTTTTT

j_gene: TRBJ2-7
abundance: -
d_gene: -
v_gene: TRBV2
CDR3aa: CASSSPSTGIRYEQYF
CDR3nt: TGTGCCAGCAGCAGTCCTAGTACAGGGATCCGTTACGAGCAGTACTTC

j_gene: TRBJ1-6
abundance: few
d_gene: TRBD1
v_gene: TRBV18
CDR3aa: CASSPGGGINSPLHF
CDR3nt: TGTGCCAGCTCACCAGGAGGGGGCATTAATTCACCCCTCCACTTT

j_gene: TRBJ1-2
abundance: once
d_gene: -
v_gene: TRBV27
CDR3aa: CASSDREGGWDGYTF
CDR3nt: TGTGCCAGCAGCGATAGGGAGGGCGGTTGGGATGGCTACACCTTC

j_gene: TRBJ2-3
abundance: -
d_gene: TRBD2
v_gene: TRBV7-9
CDR3aa: CASSALSASGGQTGYF
CDR3nt: TGTGCCAGCAGCGCCCTTAGTGCTAGCGGGGGCCAAACGGGGTATTTT

j_gene: TRBJ1-2
abundance: -
d_gene: TRBD1
v_gene: TRBV7-9
CDR3aa: CASSSIRSFDRGGYTF
CDR3nt: TGTGCCAGCAGCTCCATTAGGTCCTTTGACAGGGGCGGCTACACCTTC

j_gene: TRBJ2-1
abundance: few
d_gene: TRBD2
v_gene: TRBV29-1
CDR3aa: CSGVLRGGRSEQFF
CDR3nt: TGCAGCGGCGTCCTGCGGGGGGGCCGGAGTGAGCAGTTCTTC

j_gene: TRBJ2-2
abundance: -
d_gene: -
v_gene: TRBV5-1
CDR3aa: CASSLVFPGELFF
CDR3nt: TGCGCCAGCAGCTTGGTATTTCCCGGGGAGCTGTTTTTT

j_gene: TRBJ1-2
abundance: few
d_gene: -
v_gene: TRBV2
CDR3aa: CASREPGTNTF
CDR3nt: TGTGCCAGCAGAGAACCCGGGACAAACACCTTC

j_gene: TRBJ2-7
abundance: once
d_gene: -
v_gene: TRBV14
CDR3aa: CASSRGQGVTYPYEQYF
CDR3nt: TGTGCCAGCAGCCGCGGTCAGGGTGTGACGTATCCATACGAGCAGTACTTC

j_gene: TRBJ2-7
abundance: -
d_gene: -
v_gene: TRBV7-2
CDR3aa: CASSLIPGFRYEQYF
CDR3nt: TGTGCCAGCAGCTTAATTCCCGGGTTTCGGTACGAGCAGTACTTC

j_gene: TRBJ2-3
abundance: -
d_gene: -
v_gene: TRBV5-4
CDR3aa: CASSLFIGTDTQYF
CDR3nt: TGTGCCAGCAGCTTGTTCATAGGCACAGATACGCAGTATTTT

j_gene: TRBJ1-4
abundance: -
d_gene: -
v_gene: TRBV19
CDR3aa: CARIEQGTEKLFF
CDR3nt: TGTGCCAGAATAGAACAGGGTACGGAAAAACTGTTTTTT

j_gene: TRBJ2-7
abundance: -
d_gene: TRBD1
v_gene: TRBV7-8
CDR3aa: CASSRRDRGPYEQYF
CDR3nt: TGTGCCAGCAGCCGCCGGGACAGGGGGCCATACGAGCAGTACTTC

j_gene: TRBJ1-6
abundance: few
d_gene: TRBD1
v_gene: TRBV19
CDR3aa: CASSFRDSLNSPLHF
CDR3nt: TGTGCCAGTAGTTTCCGGGACAGCTTGAATTCACCCCTCCACTTT

j_gene: TRBJ2-7
abundance: -
d_gene: -
v_gene: TRBV10-1
CDR3aa: CASSESHREYEQYF
CDR3nt: TGCGCCAGCAGTGAGTCGCACAGGGAATACGAGCAGTACTTC

j_gene: TRBJ1-1
abundance: -
d_gene: TRBD1
v_gene: TRBV6-5
CDR3aa: CASSYSGQGNTEAFF
CDR3nt: TGTGCCAGCAGTTACTCGGGACAGGGGAACACTGAAGCTTTCTTT

j_gene: TRBJ2-7
abundance: -
d_gene: -
v_gene: TRBV11-2
CDR3aa: CASSLSSRGEQYF
CDR3nt: TGTGCCAGCAGCTTAAGCTCTCGAGGCGAGCAGTACTTC

j_gene: TRBJ2-5
abundance: -
d_gene: TRBD2
v_gene: TRBV2
CDR3aa: CASSPMTRGGVETQYF
CDR3nt: TGTGCCAGCAGCCCTATGACGCGGGGGGGCGTGGAGACCCAGTACTTC

j_gene: TRBJ2-5
abundance: -
d_gene: -
v_gene: TRBV4-2
CDR3aa: CASSQDLLGGADQETQYF
CDR3nt: TGTGCCAGCAGCCAAGATCTTTTGGGGGGGGCGGATCAGGAGACCCAGTACTTC

j_gene: TRBJ2-7
abundance: -
d_gene: -
v_gene: TRBV5-1
CDR3aa: CASSGTASTGSDYEQYF
CDR3nt: TGCGCCAGCAGCGGGACCGCCTCGACAGGCTCCGACTACGAGCAGTACTTC

j_gene: TRBJ2-3
abundance: few
d_gene: TRBD2
v_gene: TRBV4-1
CDR3aa: CASSQERTSGWDTQYF
CDR3nt: TGCGCCAGCAGCCAAGAAAGGACTAGCGGGTGGGATACGCAGTATTTT

j_gene: TRBJ2-7
abundance: -
d_gene: -
v_gene: TRBV7-9
CDR3aa: CASSLGAGSGEQYF
CDR3nt: TGTGCCAGCAGCTTAGGGGCGGGGAGCGGCGAGCAGTACTTC

j_gene: TRBJ2-5
abundance: few
d_gene: -
v_gene: TRBV7-3
CDR3aa: CASSPDRFSETQYF
CDR3nt: TGTGCCAGCAGCCCCGACAGGTTCAGCGAGACCCAGTACTTC

j_gene: TRBJ1-5
abundance: few
d_gene: TRBD1
v_gene: TRBV7-8
CDR3aa: CASSLRQGNQPQHF
CDR3nt: TGTGCCAGCAGCCTGCGACAGGGGAATCAGCCCCAGCATTTT

j_gene: TRBJ1-2
abundance: -
d_gene: -
v_gene: TRBV6-6
CDR3aa: CASSYFQGTGGYTF
CDR3nt: TGTGCCAGCAGTTACTTCCAGGGGACGGGGGGCTACACCTTC

j_gene: TRBJ1-1
abundance: -
d_gene: TRBD1
v_gene: TRBV5-4
CDR3aa: CASSVGQGGMNTEAFF
CDR3nt: TGTGCCAGCAGCGTCGGACAGGGTGGGATGAACACTGAAGCTTTCTTT

j_gene: TRBJ1-2
abundance: medium-sized
d_gene: -
v_gene: TRBV11-2
CDR3aa: CASSLVAGYGYTF
CDR3nt: TGTGCCAGCAGCTTAGTTGCAGGGTATGGCTACACCTTC

j_gene: TRBJ2-1
abundance: once
d_gene: -
v_gene: TRBV9
CDR3aa: CASSHQEYNEQFF
CDR3nt: TGTGCCAGCAGCCATCAGGAATACAATGAGCAGTTCTTC

j_gene: TRBJ2-7
abundance: few
d_gene: TRBD1
v_gene: TRBV7-9
CDR3aa: CASSSSTDRAWQYF
CDR3nt: TGTGCCAGCAGCTCTTCCACAGACAGGGCTTGGCAGTACTTC

j_gene: TRBJ2-3
abundance: -
d_gene: -
v_gene: TRBV30
CDR3aa: CAWSTSRVDTQYF
CDR3nt: TGTGCCTGGAGTACCTCCCGAGTAGATACGCAGTATTTT

j_gene: TRBJ1-4
abundance: -
d_gene: TRBD1
v_gene: TRBV28
CDR3aa: CASSPTGITNEKLFF
CDR3nt: TGTGCCAGCAGTCCGACAGGGATAACTAATGAAAAACTGTTTTTT

j_gene: TRBJ2-3
abundance: -
d_gene: TRBD2
v_gene: TRBV28
CDR3aa: CASSPGGRVDTQYF
CDR3nt: TGTGCCAGCAGTCCCGGCGGGAGGGTAGATACGCAGTATTTT

j_gene: TRBJ1-1
abundance: -
d_gene: -
v_gene: TRBV7-9
CDR3aa: CASSLSQVMNTEAFF
CDR3nt: TGTGCCAGCAGCTTAAGTCAGGTGATGAACACTGAAGCTTTCTTT

j_gene: TRBJ2-1
abundance: few
d_gene: TRBD1
v_gene: TRBV19
CDR3aa: CASSTSTGLSEQFF
CDR3nt: TGTGCCAGTAGTACCTCGACAGGGTTGAGTGAGCAGTTCTTC

j_gene: TRBJ2-7
abundance: -
d_gene: TRBD1
v_gene: TRBV18
CDR3aa: CASSQTGANYEQYF
CDR3nt: TGTGCCAGCTCACAAACAGGGGCGAACTACGAGCAGTACTTC

j_gene: TRBJ1-2
abundance: -
d_gene: -
v_gene: TRBV7-2
CDR3aa: CASSTIASNYGYTF
CDR3nt: TGTGCCAGCAGCACAATAGCGTCAAACTATGGCTACACCTTC

j_gene: TRBJ2-3
abundance: -
d_gene: TRBD2
v_gene: TRBV5-4
CDR3aa: CASSLGGGQADTQYF
CDR3nt: TGTGCCAGCAGCTTGGGCGGGGGGCAGGCAGATACGCAGTATTTT

j_gene: TRBJ2-6
abundance: -
d_gene: -
v_gene: TRBV6-1
CDR3aa: CASMRSGANVLTF
CDR3nt: TGTGCCAGCATGCGCTCTGGGGCCAACGTCCTGACTTTC

j_gene: TRBJ1-1
abundance: -
d_gene: -
v_gene: TRBV19
CDR3aa: CASRRVRNTEAFF
CDR3nt: TGTGCCAGTAGGAGGGTACGGAACACTGAAGCTTTCTTT

j_gene: TRBJ1-3
abundance: -
d_gene: -
v_gene: TRBV5-4
CDR3aa: CASSSDSHSGNTIYF
CDR3nt: TGTGCCAGCAGCTCCGACAGTCACTCTGGAAACACCATATATTTT

j_gene: TRBJ2-3
abundance: -
d_gene: -
v_gene: TRBV5-4
CDR3aa: CASSVRGAADTQYF
CDR3nt: TGTGCCAGCAGCGTACGGGGGGCGGCAGATACGCAGTATTTT

j_gene: TRBJ2-2
abundance: -
d_gene: TRBD2
v_gene: TRBV28
CDR3aa: CASRTSMGGELFF
CDR3nt: TGTGCCAGCAGGACTAGCATGGGCGGGGAGCTGTTTTTT

j_gene: TRBJ2-5
abundance: -
d_gene: TRBD1
v_gene: TRBV11-3
CDR3aa: CASSPGTAETQYF
CDR3nt: TGTGCCAGCAGCCCCGGGACAGCAGAGACCCAGTACTTC

j_gene: TRBJ1-1
abundance: -
d_gene: TRBD1
v_gene: TRBV9
CDR3aa: CASSVGTGSEAFF
CDR3nt: TGTGCCAGCAGCGTTGGGACAGGGAGTGAAGCTTTCTTT

j_gene: TRBJ2-1
abundance: -
d_gene: TRBD2
v_gene: TRBV6-1
CDR3aa: CASSERGTRTHNEQFF
CDR3nt: TGTGCCAGCAGTGAGCGGGGGACTAGAACCCACAATGAGCAGTTCTTC

j_gene: TRBJ1-2
abundance: -
d_gene: -
v_gene: TRBV7-2
CDR3aa: CASSLPSRGPNYGYTF
CDR3nt: TGTGCCAGCAGCTTACCCTCTAGGGGCCCCAACTATGGCTACACCTTC

j_gene: TRBJ2-7
abundance: few
d_gene: -
v_gene: TRBV6-5
CDR3aa: CASSYSPAKGRNEQYF
CDR3nt: TGTGCCAGCAGTTACTCCCCCGCGAAGGGGCGCAACGAGCAGTACTTC

j_gene: TRBJ1-2
abundance: -
d_gene: -
v_gene: TRBV7-2
CDR3aa: CASSLDVQDGYTF
CDR3nt: TGTGCCAGCAGCTTAGATGTTCAGGATGGCTACACCTTC